The 24 T cell receptor beta chains below come from one sample, sequenced in a study of shared clonotypes between healthy human individuals. Sequencing used immunoSEQ multiplex PCR; TCRdb keeps in-frame clones, though not all of them. The sample holds 1.4 million or so clones, around 98.5% seen once. Specimen: naive CD4+ T cells sorted from blood. The subset denotes: CD45RA+ positively selected. The source of these receptors is a man aged 30 to 39 in good health.

J is TRBJ1-2 and V is TRBV5-6; D gene uncertain. The germline V gene has CDR1 SGHDT and CDR2 YYEEEE. Trimming stripped 3 bases from V and 5 bases from J, with 11 bases between. This CDR3 has 13 amino acids. The CDR3 DNA reads TGTGCCAGCAGCTCCCGCGGGCTTTATGGCTACACCTTC. Translated: CASSSRGLYGYTF.

The DNA for the CDR3 is TGTGCCAGCAGTGAATTCCAGGGGGAAGACGAGCAGTACTTC. It yields the protein CASSEFQGEDEQYF. This chain connects TRBV6-1 to TRBJ2-7, with TRBD1 matching over 7 bases. Unmatched junction bases numbered 6, after V lost 2 bases and J lost 5 bases. Per the germline V gene, CDR1 is MNHNS and CDR2 is SASEGT. This CDR3 has 14 amino acids.

The rearrangement joins TRBV7-9 to TRBJ2-7; D is unresolved. Trimming took 3 bases from V and 4 from J, leaving 13 bases between them. Germline values: CDR1 SEHNR, CDR2 FQNEAQ (reference sequence). The CDR3 is 14 residues long. CDR3 amino acids: CASSFSGNNYEQYF. In DNA, the CDR3 is TGTGCCAGCAGCTTTTCAGGAAATAATTACGAGCAGTACTTC.

The chain uses TRBV6-5 and TRBJ1-2, with a possible D match to TRBD1 (6 bases). The length of the CDR3 is 14 residues. Trimming took 5 bases from V and 4 from J, leaving 14 bases between them. Germline CDR1 MNHEY, CDR2 SVGAGI. CDR3 loop: CASSLNRVFYGYTF. The CDR3 nucleotides read TGTGCCAGCAGTCTGAACAGGGTTTTCTATGGCTACACCTTC.

V is TRBV7-2 and J is TRBJ1-1; D remains unclear. Germline V gene data show CDR1 as SGHTA and CDR2 as FQGNSA. Deletions cut 5 bases from V and 3 bases from J, with 13 bases between. The CDR3 loop spans 14 amino acids. CDR3 residues: CASSGGLSYTEAFF. The CDR3 nucleotides are TGTGCCAGCAGCGGAGGGTTATCATACACTGAAGCTTTCTTT.

The V gene is TRBV30, the J gene TRBJ2-3; 12 bases are shared with TRBD2. V was clipped by 3 bases and J by 4 bases; unmatched bases: 2. Germline CDR1 GTSNPN, CDR2 SVGIG (reference sequence). This CDR3 is 14 amino acids long. CDR3 region: CAWRRLAGADTQYF. CDR3 sequence (DNA): TGTGCCTGGAGGCGACTAGCGGGAGCAGATACGCAGTATTTT. The whole variable domain, filled in from reference TRBV30 and TRBJ2-3, reads SQTIHQWPATLVQPVGSPLSLECTVEGTSNPNLYWYRQAAGRGLQLLFYSVGIGQISSEVPQNLSASRPQDRQFILSSKKLLLSDSGFYLCAWRRLAGADTQYFGPGTRLTVL.

The genes are TRBV9 and TRBJ2-3, with 11 bases lining up with TRBD2. Losses at the gene ends were 4 bases for V and 3 bases for J; bases not matched to a gene: 13. Germline CDR1 is SGDLS and CDR2 is YYNGEE. The CDR3 extends over 18 amino acids. The chain's CDR3 is CASSLTSGTPGWTDTQYF. Written as DNA, the CDR3 is TGTGCCAGCAGCCTGACTAGCGGGACGCCCGGCTGGACAGATACGCAGTATTTT. Full variable domain (rest looked up from reference TRBV9 and TRBJ2-3): DSGVTQTPKHLITATGQRVTLRCSPRSGDLSVYWYQQSLDQGLQFLIQYYNGEERAKGNILERFSAQQFPDLHSELNLSSLELGDSALYFCASSLTSGTPGWTDTQYFGPGTRLTVL.

The chain is built from TRBV9 and TRBJ1-4; D is ambiguous. V lost 4 bases to trimming and J lost 0 bases, with 10 bases between them. This CDR3 is 15 amino acids long. Germline CDR1 SGDLS, CDR2 YYNGEE. The DNA of the CDR3 is TGTGCCAGCAGCACCCGACCCGCAACTAATGAAAAACTGTTTTTT. It codes for CASSTRPATNEKLFF.

The gene calls are TRBV18 and TRBJ1-5; 8 bases map to TRBD1. Germline V lookup: CDR1 KGHSH, CDR2 LQKENI. The V and J ends lost 0 bases and 5 bases, in that order; junction bases with no gene match: 6. CDR3 length: 16 residues. The CDR3 here is CASSPPQGALDQPQHF. CDR3 DNA sequence: TGTGCCAGCTCACCACCGCAGGGGGCGTTGGATCAGCCCCAGCATTTT.

This chain uses TRBV11-2 with TRBJ2-1; D unclear. The CDR3 is 16 residues long. Germline V gene data show CDR1 as SGHAT and CDR2 as FQNNGV. Trimming pared 6 bases from V and 0 bases from J, leaving 15 bases between. The CDR3 is CASRDSYKSSYNEQFF. The CDR3 DNA follows: TGTGCCAGCAGAGATTCTTACAAGAGCTCCTACAATGAGCAGTTCTTC.

The V and J genes are TRBV6-1 and TRBJ2-1, with 9 positions matching TRBD2. This CDR3 has 15 residues. From germline, CDR1 is MNHNS and CDR2 SASEGT. J was trimmed by 9 bases and V by 5 bases; bases with no gene match: 11. The CDR3 loop reads CASSRSGSSYPEQFF. As DNA, the CDR3 is TGTGCCAGCAGTCGTAGCGGGAGCTCCTATCCTGAGCAGTTCTTC.

In this sample, this clone turned up a few times. Other DNA sequences in the sample encode the same CDR3. This chain uses TRBV18 with TRBJ2-3; D gene unclear. CDR1 is KGHSH and CDR2 is LQKENI in the germline V gene. Trimming removed 2 bases at V and 2 bases at J, with 2 bases between. The CDR3 sequence is 12 residues long. The CDR3 bases are TGTGCCAGCTCACCAACCACAGATACGCAGTATTTT. This sequence encodes CASSPTTDTQYF.

This sequence joins TRBV14 and TRBJ2-5; 8 nucleotides align to TRBD2. Germline V gene sequence: CDR1 SGHDN, CDR2 FVKESK. J gave up 4 bases and V 8 bases, and 12 bases lay outside the gene matches. This CDR3 has 15 residues. The CDR3 sequence is CASRATGLAGETQYF. Written as DNA, the CDR3 is TGTGCCAGCCGAGCCACAGGACTAGCAGGAGAGACCCAGTACTTC.

The rearrangement uses TRBV4-2 and TRBJ2-2; possibly TRBD1 for D (5 bases). This CDR3 region has 15 residues. Germline V gene data show CDR1 as LGHNA and CDR2 as YNFKEQ. The V end was cut by 0 bases, the J end by 6 bases, with 11 bases between. The CDR3 reads CASSQETGPPGELFF. CDR3 sequence (DNA): TGTGCCAGCAGCCAAGAAACAGGACCCCCCGGGGAGCTGTTTTTT.

The CDR3 reads CASSLAGTVSNQPQHF. The DNA for the CDR3 is TGTGCCAGCAGTTTGGCCGGGACAGTTAGCAATCAGCCCCAGCATTTT. This chain uses TRBV27 with TRBJ1-5; TRBD1 agrees at 7 bases. With 3 bases clipped from V and 0 bases from J, the junction kept 5 bases outside the gene matches. The CDR3 length is 16 residues. Germline lookup yields CDR1 MNHEY and CDR2 SMNVEV (reference sequence).

This chain links TRBV6-1 with TRBJ1-2; D is unresolved. The CDR3 extends over 15 amino acids. Germline values: CDR1 MNHNS, CDR2 SASEGT. The V and J ends lost 4 bases and 2 bases respectively, with 14 bases between them. The CDR3 nucleotides read TGTGCCAGCAGTGTATTATTAGCCGCGAACTATGGCTACACCTTC. Its protein is CASSVLLAANYGYTF.

This rearrangement joins TRBV7-9 to TRBJ2-1, with TRBD1 as a possible D gene (7 bases). Trimming pared 0 bases from V and 8 bases from J, leaving 8 bases between. This CDR3 comprises 13 residues. The germline V gene encodes CDR1 SEHNR and CDR2 FQNEAQ (reference sequence). The CDR3 DNA is TGTGCCAGCAGCTTAGCCAGGGGGGATGAGCAGTTCTTC. Residues: CASSLARGDEQFF.

The chain combines TRBV19 with TRBJ2-7, with D perhaps matching TRBD1 or TRBD2 (6 bases each). V was shortened by 5 bases and J by 7 bases, with 21 bases between the two germline ends. CDR1 LNHDA and CDR2 SQIVND come from the germline V gene (reference sequence). The length of the CDR3 is 15 residues. The CDR3 nucleotides read TGTGCCAGTAGTCCCCAAAAGACGGGGGCCGGGGAGCAGTACTTC. Encoded protein: CASSPQKTGAGEQYF.

V gene TRBV7-8 combines with J gene TRBJ1-4; D remains ambiguous. V gave up 0 bases and J gave up 5 bases, with 10 bases separating them. Germline-derived CDR1 and CDR2 are SGHVS and FQNEAQ. CDR3 length: 15 residues. The CDR3 sequence: CASSLALQRNEKLFF. The CDR3 region has the DNA TGTGCCAGCAGCTTAGCGTTACAGCGAAATGAAAAACTGTTTTTT.

The chain is built from TRBV5-4 and TRBJ2-2; 10 bases are shared with TRBD2. Per the germline V gene, CDR1 is SGHNT and CDR2 is YYREEE (reference sequence). There are 17 residues in the CDR3. The V segment lost 0 bases and the J segment 0 bases; nucleotides outside the gene matches: 2. CDR3 nucleotides: TGTGCCAGCAGCTTGGCCGGACTAGCGGCGAACACCGGGGAGCTGTTTTTT. This encodes CASSLAGLAANTGELFF.

The J gene is TRBJ2-5, the V gene TRBV5-1; TRBD2 agrees at 8 bases. The germline V gene encodes CDR1 SGHRS and CDR2 YFSETQ. The CDR3 spans 14 residues. J was trimmed by 5 bases and V by 5 bases; bases with no gene match: 8. The CDR3 spells CASRVSGTGETQYF. CDR3 in DNA: TGCGCCAGCAGGGTTAGCGGGACGGGTGAGACCCAGTACTTC.

V usage is TRBV21-1 and J usage is TRBJ2-3. TRBV21-1 is described as a pseudogene. There are 13 residues in the CDR3. DNA for the CDR3: TGTGCCAGCAGCAAATCACCCACAGATACGCAGTATTTT. Protein product: CASSKSPTDTQYF.

In this sample, this clone turned up a few times. The sample has other DNA sequences that encode this CDR3 too. The V and J genes are TRBV20-1 and TRBJ2-2; perhaps TRBD2 as D (5 bases). In germline, CDR1 is DFQATT, CDR2 SNEGSKA (reference sequence). Trimming shortened V by 3 bases and J by 6 bases, and 5 bases separated the two germline ends. The length of the CDR3 is 11 residues. As DNA, the CDR3 is TGCAGTGCTAGGAGGGCCGGGGAGCTGTTTTTT. Amino acids: CSARRAGELFF.

The chain links TRBV7-9 to TRBJ2-1; D not certain. Looked up from germline, CDR1 is SEHNR and CDR2 is FQNEAQ (reference sequence). V was clipped by 5 bases and J by 0 bases, with 14 bases between them. CDR3 size: 16 residues. The CDR3 region is CASSPRPVSSYNEQFF. CDR3 nucleotides: TGTGCCAGCAGCCCCCGTCCGGTGAGCTCCTACAATGAGCAGTTCTTC. Looking up the rest from reference TRBV7-9 and TRBJ2-1 gives the full variable domain: DTGVSQNPRHKITKRGQNVTFRCDPISEHNRLYWYRQTLGQGPEFLTYFQNEAQLEKSRLLSDRFSAERPKGSFSTLEIQRTEQGDSAMYLCASSPRPVSSYNEQFFGPGTRLTVL.